This entry describes one T cell receptor (beta chain). Antigen unknown. This sample was included in a study of a mutant IDH1 vaccine in newly diagnosed glioma. Study at large: Vaccine dosing followed radiotherapy by 4-6 weeks, or accompanied temozolomide cycles. Scheduled at week 35, visit V12 preceded visit V13, held at week 47. Points from the study as a whole: Vaccine-induced responses were seen in 93.3% of patients, spanning several MHC alleles.

Time point in this sample: week 47, end of study. It was 300 ug of mutant IDH1 20-mer peptide that made up each vaccine dose, given with topical imiquimod. New astrocytomas of WHO grade 3 or 4 that were IDH1-mutant and ATRX-lost were found in the donors. Produced via immunoSEQ multiplex PCR; TCRdb's table is partial and in-frame only. Of 20,000 to 30,000 clones in the sample, 82% were seen once. The sample consisted of PBMCs, taken from a glioma patient whose treatment included an IDH1 peptide vaccine. This clonotype originated in a man aged 35 to 55 with glioma. Some clones in this sample may be carry-over from other donors' samples.

CDR3 in amino acids: CASSELLAGGNTGELFF. The CDR3 bases are TGTGCCAGCAGTGAACTACTAGCGGGGGGAAACACCGGGGAGCTGTTTTTT. The chain is built from TRBV6-1 and TRBJ2-2; TRBD2 aligns across 12 bases. Germline loops: CDR1 MNHNS, CDR2 SASEGT. The CDR3 loop spans 17 amino acids. Germline trimming cut 2 bases from V and 2 bases from J; bases unmatched to any gene: 3.